The 30 T cell receptor beta chains below come from one sample, sequenced in a study of T cells in Graves' hyperthyroidism and ophthalmopathy. Amplified TCR beta CDR3 regions derived from RNA transcripts. HTBI primers were the set used in a first-round RT-PCR of the TCR CDR3. From the multiplex PCR reads, TCRdb called clonotypes with MiXCR, one entry per CDR3 protein. The sample records about 530,000 distinct CDR3 sequences, 17% being singletons. The sequenced material came from blood. Receptor source: a woman between 18 and 30 years old with Graves' ophthalmopathy.

The chain combines TRBV11-2 with TRBJ1-2; D is possibly TRBD1 (5 bases). Germline CDR1 and CDR2: SGHAT and FQNNGV. CDR3 length equals 18 residues. Trimming pared 0 bases from V and 0 bases from J, leaving 17 bases between. Here the CDR3 reads CASSLDRAGQRANYGYTF. The CDR3 DNA reads as TGTGCCAGCAGCTTAGATCGGGCAGGGCAGAGGGCTAACTATGGCTACACCTTC.

This clonotype was recorded many times. Written as DNA, the CDR3 is TGTGCCAGCAGCTCCGGGCAGAGCTCTCAGCCCCAGCATTTT. It is translated as CASSSGQSSQPQHF. The V call is TRBV7-2, the J call TRBJ1-5; D uncertain. Trimming cost V 4 bases and J 6 bases, with 13 bases left between them. Germline CDR1 SGHTA, CDR2 FQGNSA. This CDR3 region has 14 residues.

For this clonotype: Given a much more abundant clone one base away, this may be a read error. No conserved phenylalanine or tryptophan is present at the end of the CDR3, so a read error is the likely explanation. The J gene is TRBJ1-2, the V gene TRBV28; D gene unclear. The germline V gene encodes CDR1 MDHEN and CDR2 SYDVKM. The CDR3 length is 12 residues. The V gene lost 5 bases and the J gene lost 7 bases, with 11 bases spanning the gap. The CDR3 coding sequence is TGTGCCAGCAGTCTCCTTGGGGTTGGCTACACCCTC. Its protein product is CASSLLGVGYTL.

The V and J genes are TRBV27 and TRBJ1-3, with D perhaps TRBD1 (5 bases). CDR1 is MNHEY, CDR2 SMNVEV, per germline (reference sequence). Trimming shortened V by 5 bases and J by 1 base, and 9 bases separated the two germline ends. The CDR3 sequence is 14 residues long. The CDR3 is CASSPGASGNTIYF. CDR3 bases: TGTGCCAGCAGTCCCGGGGCGTCTGGAAACACCATATATTTT.

The V and J genes are TRBV30 and TRBJ1-6, with TRBD1 as a possible D gene (5 bases). The CDR3 totals 15 residues. Trimming pared 4 bases from V and 4 bases from J, leaving 14 bases between. Germline CDR1 GTSNPN, CDR2 SVGIG (reference sequence). The CDR3 region has the DNA TGTGCCTGGATGCAGGGCTCGAATTATAATTCACCCCTCCACTTT. Translating gives CAWMQGSNYNSPLHF.

This chain uses TRBV6-2 or TRBV6-3 with TRBJ2-3, with TRBD1 as a possible D gene (6 bases). The CDR3 extends over 15 amino acids. Trimming stripped 8 bases from V and 4 bases from J, with 19 bases between. Germline CDR1 is MNHEY and CDR2 is SVGEGT. In DNA form, the CDR3 reads TGTGCCAGCGGACCACAGGGCGTCTCTGCAGATACGCAGTATTTT. This encodes CASGPQGVSADTQYF.

The sample holds many counts of this clonotype. The chain recombines TRBV7-2 with TRBJ1-1; a weak D match, TRBD1 (6 bases). The CDR3 has 15 amino acids. V was shortened by 1 base and J by 1 base, with 10 bases between the two germline ends. The V gene's germline CDR1 is SGHTA and CDR2 FQGNSA. The CDR3 region has the DNA TGTGCCAGCAGCTTAGATGCAGGGGAGAACACTGAAGCTTTCTTT. This sequence encodes CASSLDAGENTEAFF.

This clonotype showed up many times. CDR3 in amino acids: CAQRAATNYGYTF. CDR3 bases: TGTGCCCAGAGGGCCGCAACTAACTATGGCTACACCTTC. The chain has TRBV30 and TRBJ1-2; D not resolved. Trimming took 8 bases from V and 0 from J, leaving 13 bases between them. This CDR3 has 13 amino acids. Germline V gene data show CDR1 as GTSNPN and CDR2 as SVGIG (reference sequence).

This clonotype was seen ten or more times. The rearrangement links TRBV28 to TRBJ2-1; D may correspond to TRBD1 or TRBD2 (5 bases each). V dropped 2 bases and J dropped 0 bases, with 11 bases sitting between them. Germline V lookup: CDR1 MDHEN, CDR2 SYDVKM. The length of the CDR3 is 16 residues. The CDR3 nucleotides are TGTGCCAGCAGTTTACGGGGCCTTAGCTCCTACAATGAGCAGTTCTTC. Its protein product is CASSLRGLSSYNEQFF.

The chain employs TRBV6-2 or TRBV6-3 and TRBJ1-2, with D hard to call. Germline V lookup: CDR1 MNHEY, CDR2 SVGEGT. V gave up 5 bases and J gave up 3 bases, with 10 bases separating them. The CDR3 is 13 residues long. The CDR3 reads CASSPSGDYGYTF. CDR3 coding DNA: TGTGCCAGCAGTCCTTCTGGGGACTATGGCTACACCTTC.

This clonotype was observed at least ten times. The chain carries TRBV30 and TRBJ1-1; D not certain. The CDR3 covers 13 residues. Looked up from germline, CDR1 is GTSNPN and CDR2 is SVGIG (reference sequence). V was cut by 4 bases and J by 1 base, with 10 bases left in between. The CDR3 protein is CAWTLQKNTEAFF. The CDR3 DNA reads as TGTGCCTGGACACTCCAGAAGAACACTGAAGCTTTCTTT.

To note about this clonotype: This may be a read error, as it is one base from a much larger clone. This chain connects TRBV12-3 or TRBV12-4 to TRBJ1-1; 7 bases map to TRBD1. This CDR3 spans 15 amino acids. After removal of 1 base from V and 10 bases from J, the junction contained 12 bases not matched to a gene. The CDR3 DNA is TGTGCCAGCAGTTTAGGGGACAGCTACAACCGTGGAGCTTTCTTT. Its protein product is CASSLGDSYNRGAFF.

The J gene is TRBJ2-7, the V gene TRBV18; the match to TRBD1 covers 8 bases. V lost 6 bases, J lost 5 bases, and 12 bases stayed unmatched. This CDR3 region has 15 residues. Germline V lookup: CDR1 KGHSH, CDR2 LQKENI. CDR3 sequence (DNA): TGTGCCAGCTCCCCGGAAGTTCTGGGACAGGACGAGCAGTACTTC. This gives the protein CASSPEVLGQDEQYF.

This clonotype appeared a few times. V usage is TRBV15 and J usage is TRBJ2-5, with D unresolved. The CDR3 spans 12 residues. Per germline, CDR1 LNHNV and CDR2 YYDKDF (reference sequence). V lost 4 bases, J lost 5 bases, and 8 bases lay in between. CDR3 sequence: CATSNRKETQYF. The DNA for the CDR3 is TGTGCCACCAGCAATAGAAAGGAGACCCAGTACTTC.

V is TRBV7-9 and J is TRBJ2-2; 8 bases agree with TRBD2. This CDR3 is built from 16 residues. Looked up from germline, CDR1 is SEHNR and CDR2 is FQNEAQ (reference sequence). The V segment lost 5 bases and the J segment 3 bases; nucleotides outside the gene matches: 8. The CDR3 region is CASSPRVAGYTGELFF. CDR3 in DNA: TGTGCCAGCAGCCCCAGGGTAGCGGGATACACCGGGGAGCTGTTTTTT.

This clonotype was detected only a few times. The gene calls are TRBV15 and TRBJ1-5, with D hard to call. The germline V gene encodes CDR1 LNHNV and CDR2 YYDKDF (reference sequence). With 4 bases removed from V and 9 bases from J, the gap between germline ends came to 10 bases. The CDR3 contains 12 residues. CDR3 region: CATSIHRRPQHF. CDR3 sequence (DNA): TGTGCCACCAGCATCCACCGGCGGCCCCAGCATTTT.

This clonotype came up many times. The chain links TRBV27 to TRBJ1-5; no firm D call. Germline V CDR1 and CDR2: MNHEY, SMNVEV (reference sequence). This CDR3 region has 13 residues. V lost 1 base to trimming and J lost 2 bases, with 3 bases between them. The CDR3 bases are TGTGCCAGCAGTTTATTAGGCAATCAGCCCCAGCATTTT. Amino acid sequence: CASSLLGNQPQHF.

This clonotype appeared many times. The chain links TRBV7-2 to TRBJ2-7; D remains ambiguous. V was trimmed by 1 base and J by 3 bases, leaving 7 bases between them. Germline CDR1 reads SGHTA; CDR2 reads FQGNSA. CDR3 length: 13 residues. Here the CDR3 DNA reads TGTGCCAGCAGCTTAGTATTTCTCTACGAGCAGTACTTC. Translated: CASSLVFLYEQYF.

This clonotype was seen ten or more times. This sequence joins TRBV10-3 and TRBJ1-5; 7 nucleotides agree with TRBD1. The CDR3 extends over 15 amino acids. Trimming cost V 3 bases and J 7 bases; bases outside gene matches: 9. CDR1 ENHRY and CDR2 SYGVKD come from the germline V gene. CDR3 protein: CAISDGSGGNQPQHF. CDR3 coding DNA: TGTGCCATCAGTGATGGGTCAGGGGGAAACCAGCCCCAGCATTTT.

The chain carries TRBV10-3 and TRBJ1-2; the match to TRBD1 covers 11 bases. The germline CDR1 and CDR2 sequences are ENHRY and SYGVKD. The V segment lost 6 bases and the J segment 5 bases; nucleotides outside the gene matches: 5. This CDR3 spans 14 amino acids. CDR3 DNA: TGTGCCATCAGAGGACAGGGGGCGCTTTATGGCTACACCTTC. Translation: CAIRGQGALYGYTF.

Many counts were recorded for this clonotype. This sequence joins TRBV3-1 and TRBJ2-7, with a possible D match to TRBD2 (6 bases). Trimming cost V 3 bases and J 2 bases, with 14 bases left between them. The CDR3 contains 15 residues. Germline values: CDR1 LGHDT, CDR2 YNNKEL (reference sequence). DNA of the CDR3: TGTGCCAGCAGCCAGAGGGACTCAAGGACCTACGAGCAGTACTTC. Translating it yields CASSQRDSRTYEQYF.

This chain uses TRBV28 with TRBJ2-5; D tentatively reads TRBD1 or TRBD2 (5 bases each). Germline V gene sequence: CDR1 MDHEN, CDR2 SYDVKM. V was shortened by 5 bases and J by 5 bases, with 15 bases between the two germline ends. This CDR3 has 14 amino acids. The CDR3: CASSLKGPLETQYF. The CDR3 DNA is TGTGCCAGCAGTCTCAAGGGACCTCTTGAGACCCAGTACTTC.

This clonotype was counted a few times. This chain connects TRBV12-3 or TRBV12-4 to TRBJ1-4; D gene ambiguous. Trimming took off 6 bases at V and 7 bases at J, with 12 bases between the two ends. The CDR3 has 13 residues. The CDR3 region has the DNA TGTGCCAGCAGCGAGAACCGGGGTGAAAAACTGTTTTTT. This translates into CASSENRGEKLFF.

DNA of the CDR3: TGTGCCTGGAGTGTTGGGGCGGACACCATATATTTT. This gives the protein CAWSVGADTIYF. The chain joins TRBV30 to TRBJ1-3; the D gene is possibly TRBD1 (5 bases). V was shortened by 0 bases and J by 8 bases, with 8 bases between the two germline ends. The V gene's germline CDR1 is GTSNPN and CDR2 SVGIG (reference sequence). The CDR3 extends over 12 amino acids.

The chain is built from TRBV6-1 and TRBJ2-3, with D unclear. V was cut by 10 bases and J by 0 bases, with 8 bases left in between. CDR1 and CDR2 from the germline V gene are MNHNS and SASEGT. The CDR3 spans 12 residues. The CDR3 here is CAISDSTDTQYF. The CDR3 coding sequence is TGTGCCATTTCGGACAGCACAGATACGCAGTATTTT.

In its sample, this clonotype was seen a few times. This sequence joins TRBV5-1 and TRBJ2-6; D unclear. The CDR3 is made up of 13 amino acids. The germline V gene has CDR1 SGHRS and CDR2 YFSETQ. V gave up 6 bases and J gave up 5 bases, with 9 bases separating them. The CDR3 loop is CASTLGRANVLTF. The CDR3 region has the DNA TGCGCCAGCACCCTAGGGAGGGCCAACGTCCTGACTTTC.

As to this clonotype: Just one base apart from a much larger clone, this may be a read error. V and J are TRBV6-2 or TRBV6-3 and TRBJ2-1; TRBD1 matches at 9 bases. The CDR3 is 14 amino acids. In germline, CDR1 is MNHEY, CDR2 SVGEGT. With V trimmed by 4 bases and J by 4 bases, 2 bases remained unmatched. The CDR3 region is CASSWDRVYNEQFF. For the CDR3, the DNA is TGTGCCAGCAGTTGGGACAGGGTTTACAATGAGCAGTTCTTC.

This clonotype was detected ten times or more. The chain carries TRBV18 and TRBJ1-2; D is possibly TRBD1 (5 bases). This CDR3 spans 13 amino acids. The V gene's germline CDR1 is KGHSH and CDR2 LQKENI. Trimming removed 5 bases at V and 3 bases at J, with 10 bases between. CDR3 sequence: CASSGGPYYGYTF. The CDR3 nucleotides read TGTGCCAGCTCAGGGGGACCGTACTATGGCTACACCTTC.

The rearrangement joins TRBV29-1 to TRBJ2-5; D is perhaps TRBD2 (6 bases). The CDR3 has 13 residues. V lost 6 bases and J lost 7, with 18 bases in between. Germline CDR1 SQVTM, CDR2 ANQGSEA. CDR3 sequence reads: CSVIRDGGWTQYF. The CDR3 DNA is TGCAGCGTCATTCGCGACGGAGGGTGGACCCAGTACTTC.

In this sample, this clonotype turned up many times. J is TRBJ2-1 and V is TRBV5-1; the match to TRBD2 covers 7 bases. The CDR3 has 14 residues. Germline V lookup: CDR1 SGHRS, CDR2 YFSETQ. J gave up 10 bases and V 3 bases, and 10 bases lay outside the gene matches. The CDR3 protein is CASSWGGVSEEQFF. The CDR3 region has the DNA TGCGCCAGCAGCTGGGGGGGGGTCTCCGAAGAGCAGTTCTTC.